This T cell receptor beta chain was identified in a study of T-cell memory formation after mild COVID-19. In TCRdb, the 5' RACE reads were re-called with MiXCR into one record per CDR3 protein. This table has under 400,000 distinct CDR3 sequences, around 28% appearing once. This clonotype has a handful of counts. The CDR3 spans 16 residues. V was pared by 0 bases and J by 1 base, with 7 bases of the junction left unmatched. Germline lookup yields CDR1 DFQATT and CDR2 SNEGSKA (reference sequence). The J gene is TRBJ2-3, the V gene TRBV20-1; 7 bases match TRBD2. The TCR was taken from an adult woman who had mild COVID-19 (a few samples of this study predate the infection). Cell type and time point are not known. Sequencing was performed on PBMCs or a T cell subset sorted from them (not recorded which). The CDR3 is CSAREPASGGTDTQYF. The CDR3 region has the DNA TGCAGTGCTAGAGAACCCGCTAGCGGAGGCACAGATACGCAGTATTTT.